This note documents a single T cell receptor beta chain sequence. Naive CD8 cells, CD45RO-negative and positively selected for CCR7, excluded terminally differentiated effector memory CD45RA+ cells. The data derive from a study of shared clonotypes between healthy human individuals. TCRdb's copy holds only in-frame clones and misses some; the assay was immunoSEQ multiplex PCR. Of 1.5 million to 2.5 million clones in the sample, roughly 95% were seen once. The CDR3 runs 13 residues. CDR1 is LNHDA, CDR2 SQIVND, per germline (reference sequence). V was pared by 6 bases and J by 3 bases, with 12 bases between.

The receptor was derived from a man aged 18 to 30 in good health. The material sequenced was naive CD8+ T cells sorted from blood. The V gene is TRBV19, the J gene TRBJ2-7; D not resolved. As DNA, the CDR3 is TGTGCCAGTAGCTATGGGCCTAACTACGAGCAGTACTTC. Protein: CASSYGPNYEQYF.